Below, 31 T cell receptor beta chains from the same sample are listed, as sequenced in a study of blood T cells in healthy people across ages. Alongside a J-beta primer mix, a sample-barcoded 5' primer served in a second PCR lasting roughly 6 to 11 cycles. MiXCR, applied by TCRdb to the 5' RACE reads, yields one record per CDR3 protein. The repertoire holds around 1.5 million distinct CDR3 sequences, with roughly 32% as singletons. The specimen was blood. These TCRs come from a woman in her 30s in good health.

The V gene is TRBV3-1, the J gene TRBJ2-7; TRBD2 agrees at 7 bases. V dropped 3 bases and J dropped 6; count of bases not matched to a gene: 14. Germline V gives CDR1 LGHDT, CDR2 YNNKEL (reference sequence). The CDR3 totals 16 residues. The CDR3 protein is CASSHCQGLGVCEQYF. The CDR3 coding sequence is TGTGCCAGCAGCCATTGCCAAGGACTAGGAGTGTGCGAGCAGTACTTC.

Many counts were recorded for this clonotype. The chain is built from TRBV5-6 and TRBJ2-1, with 11 bases matching TRBD2. CDR1 SGHDT and CDR2 YYEEEE come from the germline V gene. The CDR3 sequence is 17 residues long. The V gene end was trimmed by 1 base and the J gene end by 3 bases; junction bases not matched to a gene: 6. Here the CDR3 reads CASSLLGTSGYYNEQFF. DNA for the CDR3: TGTGCCAGCAGCTTGTTGGGGACTAGCGGATACTACAATGAGCAGTTCTTC.

This clonotype was observed a few times. The CDR3 loop is CSASRRRAGDNEQFF. As DNA, the CDR3 is TGCAGTGCTAGTCGGCGGCGAGCGGGAGACAATGAGCAGTTCTTC. J is TRBJ2-1 and V is TRBV20-1; TRBD2 agrees at 8 bases. Per the germline V gene, CDR1 is DFQATT and CDR2 is SNEGSKA (reference sequence). This CDR3 is 15 amino acids long. Unmatched junction bases numbered 9, after V lost 3 bases and J lost 5 bases.

The chain employs TRBV20-1 and TRBJ1-1; D gene unclear. This CDR3 is 14 amino acids long. CDR1 is DFQATT and CDR2 is SNEGSKA in the germline V gene (reference sequence). V was trimmed by 5 bases and J by 4 bases, leaving 17 bases between them. Here the CDR3 reads CSAPTRGGTTEAFF. DNA for the CDR3: TGCAGTGCTCCCACGCGGGGTGGTACCACTGAAGCTTTCTTT.

V and J are TRBV6-5 and TRBJ1-1; tentative D call: TRBD1 (6 bases). Trimming shortened V by 5 bases and J by 3 bases, and 10 bases separated the two germline ends. The germline V gene encodes CDR1 MNHEY and CDR2 SVGAGI. The CDR3 totals 13 residues. This CDR3 is CASSANRDTEAFF. In DNA form, the CDR3 reads TGTGCCAGCAGTGCAAACAGGGACACTGAAGCTTTCTTT.

This clonotype was found a few times. The V call is TRBV4-1, the J call TRBJ2-3; D not resolved. V shed 4 bases and J shed 0 bases, with 11 bases lying between them. Germline CDR1 reads MGHRA; CDR2 reads YSYEKL. The CDR3 sequence is 15 residues long. The CDR3 is CASSRVQRSTDTQYF. For the CDR3, the DNA is TGCGCCAGCAGCCGAGTACAACGGAGCACAGATACGCAGTATTTT.

Comment on this clonotype: The junction differs from germline at one of its ends, possibly a read error. This chain connects TRBV2 to TRBJ2-1, with D unclear. Germline V lookup: CDR1 SNHLY, CDR2 FYNNEI. The CDR3 length is 15 residues. CDR3 sequence reads: CASSGRHPSCNEQFF. CDR3 in DNA: TGTGCCAGCAGTGGCCGGCATCCCTCCTGCAATGAGCAGTTCTTC.

This clonotype came up a few times. This chain uses TRBV3-1 with TRBJ2-7; D tentatively fits TRBD1 or TRBD2 (5 bases each). This CDR3 is built from 17 residues. Germline CDR1 is LGHDT and CDR2 is YNNKEL (reference sequence). Trimming shortened V by 0 bases and J by 0 bases, and 15 bases separated the two germline ends. CDR3 amino acids: CASSQEPLGTVSYEQYF. The CDR3, as DNA: TGTGCCAGCAGCCAAGAGCCCCTAGGGACGGTCTCCTACGAGCAGTACTTC.

The V call is TRBV24-1, the J call TRBJ2-1; D is possibly TRBD2 (6 bases). The CDR3 length is 15 residues. Germline CDR1 is KGHDR and CDR2 is SFDVKD. Deletions cut 5 bases from V and 4 bases from J, with 14 bases between. DNA for the CDR3: TGTGCCACCAGTGTGGGGGGTTCGGGATACAATGAGCAGTTCTTC. Its protein product is CATSVGGSGYNEQFF.

About this clonotype itself: Germline and junction disagree at one end, which may indicate a read error. This rearrangement joins TRBV7-9 to TRBJ2-7; the D is unclear. This CDR3 region has 11 residues. Germline-derived CDR1 and CDR2 are SEHNR and FQNEAQ (reference sequence). CDR3 DNA sequence: TGTGCCGGCAGCTGGACCTACGAGCAGTACTTC. Translating it yields CAGSWTYEQYF.

The chain links TRBV20-1 to TRBJ2-1, with 9 bases identical to TRBD2. The CDR3 sequence is 16 residues long. V lost 3 bases to trimming and J lost 2 bases; unmatched junction nucleotides: 8. Germline V CDR1 and CDR2: DFQATT, SNEGSKA (reference sequence). The CDR3, as DNA: TGCAGTGCTAGGTCGGCTAGCGGGGTGGCCTACAATGAGCAGTTCTTC. It yields the protein CSARSASGVAYNEQFF.

A few counts support this clonotype. V and J are TRBV20-1 and TRBJ2-5, with D possibly matching TRBD2 (5 bases). This CDR3 contains 16 residues. The germline V and J ends were trimmed by 5 bases and 11 bases, with 30 bases remaining between them. Looked up from germline, CDR1 is DFQATT and CDR2 is SNEGSKA (reference sequence). This CDR3 is CSAPGGYLHPPAEQYF. DNA for the CDR3: TGCAGTGCTCCAGGAGGCTACCTACACCCACCGGCGGAGCAGTACTTC.

The genes are TRBV20-1 and TRBJ2-3, with 15 bases identical to TRBD2. V was pared by 0 bases and J by 10 bases, with 11 bases of the junction left unmatched. The CDR3 spans 17 residues. Germline lookup yields CDR1 DFQATT and CDR2 SNEGSKA (reference sequence). CDR3 sequence (DNA): TGCAGTGCTAGAGATCTAGGGTCGGGACTAGCGGGAGGTGCGCAGTATTTT. It encodes CSARDLGSGLAGGAQYF.

This chain links TRBV9 with TRBJ2-1; D perhaps matches TRBD1 (6 bases). V was trimmed by 1 base and J by 9 bases, leaving 11 bases between them. This CDR3 region has 13 residues. From germline, CDR1 is SGDLS and CDR2 YYNGEE. The DNA of the CDR3 is TGTGCCAGCAGCGTAAACAGGGCAGGTGAGCAGTTCTTC. It encodes CASSVNRAGEQFF.

About this clonotype itself: A much larger clone sits a single nucleotide away, making a read error possible. CDR3: CASRGQEASSYNGQFF. CDR3 DNA sequence: TGTGCCAGCAGGGGACAGGAGGCAAGCTCCTACAATGGGCAGTTCTTC. The rearrangement joins TRBV9 to TRBJ2-1; 8 bases line up with TRBD1. CDR3 length: 16 amino acids. Germline lookup yields CDR1 SGDLS and CDR2 YYNGEE.

A note on this clonotype: This may come from a read error, since a much larger clone is one base off. The gene calls are TRBV20-1 and TRBJ2-3; D gene unclear. CDR1 DFQATT and CDR2 SNEGSKA come from the germline V gene (reference sequence). This CDR3 has 13 residues. The CDR3: CSASDQSTDAQYF. The CDR3 DNA reads as TGCAGTGCTAGCGACCAAAGCACAGATGCGCAGTATTTT.

This chain joins TRBV9 and TRBJ2-4, with D possibly called TRBD1 or TRBD2 (5 bases each). CDR3 length: 15 residues. V lost 1 base to trimming and J lost 3 bases, with 11 bases between them. Germline CDR1 SGDLS, CDR2 YYNGEE. This CDR3 reads CASSVYGDGKNIQYF. CDR3 sequence (DNA): TGTGCCAGCAGCGTATATGGGGACGGCAAAAACATTCAGTACTTC.

The chain carries TRBV5-1 and TRBJ2-3; maybe TRBD1 (6 bases). In germline, CDR1 is SGHRS, CDR2 YFSETQ. V was trimmed by 2 bases and J by 1 base, leaving 17 bases between them. The CDR3 covers 17 residues. The CDR3 nucleotides are TGCGCCAGCAGCTTTACACCAGGGGACCTCCGCACAGATACGCAGTATTTT. This codes for CASSFTPGDLRTDTQYF.

This clonotype was found a few times. The chain is built from TRBV27 and TRBJ2-4, with TRBD2 identical over 7 bases. The J call may be faulty, since TRBJ2-7 better matches the DNA end. Germline CDR1 and CDR2: MNHEY and SMNVEV (reference sequence). CDR3 length: 18 residues. CDR3 sequence (DNA): TGTGCCAGCAGTTTCACACCCGGCATGCGGGGGTTGGCCTACGAGCAGTACTTC. This translates into CASSFTPGMRGLAYEQYF.

The chain is built from TRBV6-1 and TRBJ2-7, with TRBD1 matching 7 bases. The CDR3 is made up of 14 amino acids. Germline loops: CDR1 MNHNS, CDR2 SASEGT. V was clipped by 2 bases and J by 4 bases; unmatched bases: 5. The CDR3 spells CASSENRGHYEQYF. The DNA of the CDR3 is TGTGCCAGCAGTGAAAATAGGGGGCATTACGAGCAGTACTTC.

Concerning this clonotype: At one end, the junction sequence differs from germline, possibly due to a read error. The rearrangement links TRBV7-3 to TRBJ2-3; 10 bases are shared with TRBD2. CDR1 is SGHTA and CDR2 is FQGTGA in the germline V gene. CDR3 length: 17 amino acids. The chain's CDR3 is CASRPGLAEVITDTQYF. In DNA form, the CDR3 reads TGCGCCAGCAGACCCGGACTAGCGGAAGTCATCACAGATACGCAGTATTTT.

This clonotype has more than one count but fewer than ten. The genes are TRBV27 and TRBJ1-2; D gene unclear. The germline CDR1 and CDR2 sequences are MNHEY and SMNVEV (reference sequence). The CDR3 length is 14 residues. Trimming took off 6 bases at V and 5 bases at J, with 16 bases between the two ends. The chain's CDR3 is CASSTSGTKYGYTF. CDR3 nucleotides: TGTGCCAGCAGCACCTCTGGCACAAAGTATGGCTACACCTTC.

V gene TRBV7-9 combines with J gene TRBJ1-1; D gene unclear. The CDR3 has 17 amino acids. The V gene lost 4 bases and the J gene lost 5 bases, with 23 bases spanning the gap. Germline loops: CDR1 SEHNR, CDR2 FQNEAQ (reference sequence). CDR3 sequence reads: CASSWTPGSPRWTEAFF. DNA for the CDR3: TGTGCCAGCAGCTGGACCCCTGGCTCCCCCCGGTGGACTGAAGCTTTCTTT. The whole variable domain, remainder taken from reference TRBV7-9 and TRBJ1-1, is DTGVSQNPRHKITKRGQNVTFRCDPISEHNRLYWYRQTLGQGPEFLTYFQNEAQLEKSRLLSDRFSAERPKGSFSTLEIQRTEQGDSAMYLCASSWTPGSPRWTEAFFGQGTRLTVV.

This chain uses TRBV2 with TRBJ2-7; tentative D call: TRBD1 (6 bases). This CDR3 has 13 amino acids. With 6 bases removed from V and 9 bases from J, the gap between germline ends came to 18 bases. Germline V gene data show CDR1 as SNHLY and CDR2 as FYNNEI. The CDR3 DNA is TGTGCCAGCAGGGTGACAGGTCTGGGGCGGCAGTACTTC. It codes for CASRVTGLGRQYF.

This chain joins TRBV11-1 and TRBJ2-1, with 10 nucleotides matching TRBD1. Germline-derived CDR1 and CDR2 are SGHAT and FQDESV (reference sequence). CDR3 size: 17 residues. Trimming at V came to 8 bases and at J to 2 bases, leaving 12 bases not matched to a gene. CDR3 region: CASGSGQGGFTYNEQFF. The CDR3 nucleotides are TGTGCCAGCGGCAGTGGACAGGGGGGCTTTACCTACAATGAGCAGTTCTTC.

The rearrangement joins TRBV6-1 to TRBJ1-4; the D is unclear. Germline lookup yields CDR1 MNHNS and CDR2 SASEGT. CDR3 length: 17 residues. V gave up 1 base and J gave up 0 bases, with 12 bases separating them. The CDR3 sequence is CASSEEARLATNEKLFF. The CDR3 DNA follows: TGTGCCAGCAGTGAAGAGGCCAGACTTGCAACTAATGAAAAACTGTTTTTT.

The sample holds one count of this clonotype. The rearrangement links TRBV30 to TRBJ1-1; TRBD1 might be the D (5 bases). Germline V lookup: CDR1 GTSNPN, CDR2 SVGIG (reference sequence). The V end was cut by 3 bases, the J end by 1 base, with 12 bases between. The CDR3 contains 14 residues. CDR3 amino acids: CAWREGQGNTEAFF. As DNA, the CDR3 is TGTGCCTGGAGGGAGGGTCAGGGGAACACTGAAGCTTTCTTT.

This chain connects TRBV20-1 to TRBJ1-2, with D possibly TRBD1 on 6 matching bases. Trimming stripped 6 bases from V and 4 bases from J, with 18 bases between. The CDR3 is 14 amino acids. The germline V gene has CDR1 DFQATT and CDR2 SNEGSKA (reference sequence). Here the CDR3 DNA reads TGCAGTGCAGTGGACAGCCAAGTCTTCTATGGCTACACCTTC. Protein sequence: CSAVDSQVFYGYTF.

This sequence joins TRBV14 and TRBJ1-6, with unresolved D. This CDR3 contains 14 residues. CDR1 is SGHDN, CDR2 FVKESK, per germline. The V end was cut by 2 bases, the J end by 6 bases, with 8 bases between. The DNA for the CDR3 is TGTGCCAGCAGCCAAACGACTATTAATTCACCCCTCCACTTT. Its translation: CASSQTTINSPLHF.

The chain employs TRBV20-1 and TRBJ1-5, with D hard to call. V shed 3 bases and J shed 1 base, with 7 bases lying between them. Germline loops: CDR1 DFQATT, CDR2 SNEGSKA (reference sequence). The CDR3 consists of 13 residues. The CDR3 nucleotides read TGCAGTGCTAGTGTTGCAAGCAATCAGCCCCAGCATTTT. Protein: CSASVASNQPQHF.

There are a few counts of this clonotype. One end of the junction fails to match germline, which may point to a read error. The gene calls are TRBV20-1 and TRBJ2-7; the D gene is possibly TRBD1 (10 bases). Germline CDR1 DFQATT, CDR2 SNEGSKA (reference sequence). This CDR3 is 14 amino acids long. The CDR3: CRADRGAGGPEQYF. In DNA, the CDR3 is TGCCGTGCGGACAGGGGGGCGGGAGGGCCCGAGCAGTACTTC.